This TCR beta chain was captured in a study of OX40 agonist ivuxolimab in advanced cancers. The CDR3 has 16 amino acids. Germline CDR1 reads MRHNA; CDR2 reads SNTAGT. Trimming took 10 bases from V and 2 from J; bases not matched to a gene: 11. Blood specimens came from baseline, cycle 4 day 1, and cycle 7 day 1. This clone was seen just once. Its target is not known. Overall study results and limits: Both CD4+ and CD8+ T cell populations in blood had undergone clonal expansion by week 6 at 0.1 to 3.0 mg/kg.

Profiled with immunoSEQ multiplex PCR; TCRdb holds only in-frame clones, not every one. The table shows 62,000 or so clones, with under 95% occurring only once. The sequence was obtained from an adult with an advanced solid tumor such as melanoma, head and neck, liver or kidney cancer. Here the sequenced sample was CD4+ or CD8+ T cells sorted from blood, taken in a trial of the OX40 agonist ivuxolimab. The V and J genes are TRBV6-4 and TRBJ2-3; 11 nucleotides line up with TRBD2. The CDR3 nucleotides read TGTGCCACCGCACCTCTAGCGGGAGGAACCACAGATACGCAGTATTTT. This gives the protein CATAPLAGGTTDTQYF.